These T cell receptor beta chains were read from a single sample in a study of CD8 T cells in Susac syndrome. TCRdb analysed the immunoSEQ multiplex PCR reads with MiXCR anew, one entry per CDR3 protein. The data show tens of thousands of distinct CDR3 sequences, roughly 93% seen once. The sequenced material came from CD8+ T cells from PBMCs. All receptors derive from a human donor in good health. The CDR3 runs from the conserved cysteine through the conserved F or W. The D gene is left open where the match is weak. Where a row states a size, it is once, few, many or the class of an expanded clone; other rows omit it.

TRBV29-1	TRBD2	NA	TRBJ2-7	TGCAGCGTTGTTGGTTTAGCGGGAGGGCTAATCTCCTACGAGCAGTACTTC	CSVVGLAGGLISYEQYF
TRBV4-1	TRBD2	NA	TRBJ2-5	TGCGCCAGCAGCCTTAGACTAGCGGGAGGGGGTCAAGAGACCCAGTACTTC	CASSLRLAGGGQETQYF
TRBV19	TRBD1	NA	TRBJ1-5	TGTGCCAGTAGTTCAACGGGACAGGGTAACCAGCCCCAGCATTTT	CASSSTGQGNQPQHF
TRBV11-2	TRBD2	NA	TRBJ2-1	TGTGCCAGCAGCTTACGCCTAGCGGGAGCGAATGAGCAGTTCTTC	CASSLRLAGANEQFF
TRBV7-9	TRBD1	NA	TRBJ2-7	TGTGCCAGCAGCTTCCCCCCAGCGGAGACAGGGAGCTACGAGCAGTACTTC	CASSFPPAETGSYEQYF
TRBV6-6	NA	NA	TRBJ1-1	TGTGCCAGCAGTTACTCTGCAGGGCAGACTGAAGCTTTCTTT	CASSYSAGQTEAFF
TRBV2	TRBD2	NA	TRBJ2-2	TGTGCCAGCAGCGGACGGCGGACTAGCCCGAACACCGGGGAGCTGTTTTTT	CASSGRRTSPNTGELFF
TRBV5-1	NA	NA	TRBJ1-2	TGCGCCAGCAGCTTTTCTGGGGGCCAATTTGGCTACACCTTC	CASSFSGGQFGYTF
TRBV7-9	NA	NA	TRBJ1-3	TGTGCCAGCCGGCCCGGCTCTGGAAACACCATATATTTT	CASRPGSGNTIYF
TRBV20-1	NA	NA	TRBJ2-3	TGCAGTGCTAGGGTCAGGGGGATGGTACTAGCGGTTCCAGATACGCAGTATTTT	CSARVRGMVLAVPDTQYF
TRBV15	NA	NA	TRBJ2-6	TGTGCCACCAGCACCGGTATCGGAAATACTGGGGCCAACGTCCTGACTTTC	CATSTGIGNTGANVLTF
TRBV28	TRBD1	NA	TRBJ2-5	TGTGCCAGCAGTGCCCGGGACAGCCAAGAGACCCAGTACTTC	CASSARDSQETQYF
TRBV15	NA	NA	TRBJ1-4	TGTGCCACCAGCAGAGGTCTAGCTGCAACTAATGAAAAACTGTTTTTT	CATSRGLAATNEKLFF
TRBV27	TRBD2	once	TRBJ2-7	TGTGCCAGCAGTTTATCGAGGGGACTAGCGCAGTACGAGCAGTACTTC	CASSLSRGLAQYEQYF
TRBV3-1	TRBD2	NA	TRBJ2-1	TGTGCCAGCAGCCGAGGACTAGCCAATGAGCAGTTCTTC	CASSRGLANEQFF
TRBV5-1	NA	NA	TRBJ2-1	TGCGCCAGCAGCTTGGGGACTTCGACAAGCAATGAGCAGTTCTTC	CASSLGTSTSNEQFF
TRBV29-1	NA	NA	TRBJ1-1	TGCAGCGTTGCTGTTGGCGCCACTGAAGCTTTCTTT	CSVAVGATEAFF
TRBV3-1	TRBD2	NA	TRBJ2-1	TGTGCCAGCAGCCAAGATCTCCGGGAGGGGCCCTACAATGAGCAGTTCTTC	CASSQDLREGPYNEQFF
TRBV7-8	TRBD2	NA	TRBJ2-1	TGTGCCAGCAGCTTAGCCGATGGGGGAGGGAGCTCCTACAATGAGCAGTTCTTC	CASSLADGGGSSYNEQFF
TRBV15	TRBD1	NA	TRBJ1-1	TGTGCCACCAGCAGTGGGGTAAAACCGGGACAGGGGGGCGAAAACAAGGAAGCTTTCTTT	CATSSGVKPGQGGENKEAFF
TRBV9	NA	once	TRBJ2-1	TGTGCCAGCAGCGGCCAGGGATATGAGCAGTTCTTC	CASSGQGYEQFF
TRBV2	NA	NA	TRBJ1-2	TGTGCCAGCAGTGAACTAGGCAGGGCTAACTATGGCTACACCTTC	CASSELGRANYGYTF
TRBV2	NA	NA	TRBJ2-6	TGTGCCAGATATATATCTGGGGCCAACGTCCTGACTTTC	CARYISGANVLTF
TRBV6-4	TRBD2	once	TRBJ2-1	TGTCCCAGCCCCACTCGGACTAGCGGGTACAATGAGCAGTTCTTC	CPSPTRTSGYNEQFF
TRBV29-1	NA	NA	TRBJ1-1	TGCAGCGGCGATGGGGGGCGGAACACTGAAGCTTTCTTT	CSGDGGRNTEAFF
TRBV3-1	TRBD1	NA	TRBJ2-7	TGTGCCAGCAGCCTCCCGGGACAGGGGACCTACGAGCAGTACTTC	CASSLPGQGTYEQYF
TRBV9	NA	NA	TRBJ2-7	TGTGCCAGCAGCGTAGTCGGGGAGCAAGGCCCCTACGAGCAGTACTTC	CASSVVGEQGPYEQYF
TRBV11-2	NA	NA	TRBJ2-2	TGTGCCAGCAGCCGCGGGCGGGGCGGGGAGCTGTTTTTT	CASSRGRGGELFF
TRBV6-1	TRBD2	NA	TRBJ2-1	TGTGCCAGCAGTGAACCGGTAGCGGGGCCCGAGCAGTTCTTC	CASSEPVAGPEQFF
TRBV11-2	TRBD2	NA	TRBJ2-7	TGTGCCAGCACCCCGGGGGGTGGATTCTCCTACGAGCAGTACTTC	CASTPGGGFSYEQYF
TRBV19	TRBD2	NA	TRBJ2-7	TGTGCCAGTAGTCCGGGACTAGCGACTTACGAGCAGTACTTC	CASSPGLATYEQYF
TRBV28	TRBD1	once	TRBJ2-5	TGTGCCAGCAGTATCAGGGGGCCTGGGTGGCAGTACTTC	CASSIRGPGWQYF
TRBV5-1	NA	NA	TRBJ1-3	TGCGCCAGCAGCTTGCCTGGAAACACCATATATTTT	CASSLPGNTIYF
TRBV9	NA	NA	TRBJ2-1	TGTGCCAGCAGCCCCCGCAACGGCAATGAGCAGTTCTTC	CASSPRNGNEQFF
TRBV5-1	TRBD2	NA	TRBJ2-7	TGCGCCAGCAGCCCCGAAGCGGGAGGGCCAACGAACGAGCAGTACTTC	CASSPEAGGPTNEQYF
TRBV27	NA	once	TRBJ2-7	TGTGCCAGCAGCCCAGGGGACCCAAGGTTCTCCTACGAGCAGTACTTC	CASSPGDPRFSYEQYF
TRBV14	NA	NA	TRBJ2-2	TGTGCCAGCAGTCAAGTGGACACCGGGGAGCTGTTTTTT	CASSQVDTGELFF
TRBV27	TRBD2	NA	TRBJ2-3	TGTGCCAGCAGTTTATCGAGGAGCGGGGACGTAGTGTCTAGCACAGATACGCAGTATTTT	CASSLSRSGDVVSSTDTQYF
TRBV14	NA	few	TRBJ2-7	TGTGCCAGCAGCCAAGTCCACTACGAGCAGTACTTC	CASSQVHYEQYF
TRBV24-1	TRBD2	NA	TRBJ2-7	TGTGCCACCTCCACTAGCGCACCCTACGAGCAGTACTTC	CATSTSAPYEQYF
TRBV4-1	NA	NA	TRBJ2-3	TGCGCCAGCAGCAGCCGAGGGGGGGATACGCAGTATTTT	CASSSRGGDTQYF
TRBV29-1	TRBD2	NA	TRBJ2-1	TGCAGCGTTATTGGACTAGCGGGACTCCCTTCGTACAATGAGCAGTTCTTC	CSVIGLAGLPSYNEQFF